This T cell receptor beta chain was found in a study of blood T cell repertoires in COVID-19. Background on the study: Acute and convalescent COVID-19 specimens originated in the United States, Italy and Spain. PBMCs, B-cell-depleted T cells, or T cells were the source of the cDNA or gDNA that made up the material.

The germline CDR1 and CDR2 sequences are SGHRS and YFSETQ. V was clipped by 2 bases and J by 6 bases; unmatched bases: 9. CDR3 length equals 15 residues. TCRdb's copy holds only in-frame clones and misses some; the assay was immunoSEQ multiplex PCR. Among hundreds of thousands of clones listed, more than 75% were seen once. The chain has TRBV5-1 and TRBJ2-7; 9 bases are a match to TRBD2. This clonotype was obtained from a man aged 25-45 years who had recovered from COVID-19. The sequenced sample was PBMCs or T cells enriched from blood (not recorded which). CDR3 loop: CASSFVSSGAREQYF. The CDR3 bases are TGCGCCAGCAGCTTTGTATCTAGCGGGGCCCGCGAGCAGTACTTC.